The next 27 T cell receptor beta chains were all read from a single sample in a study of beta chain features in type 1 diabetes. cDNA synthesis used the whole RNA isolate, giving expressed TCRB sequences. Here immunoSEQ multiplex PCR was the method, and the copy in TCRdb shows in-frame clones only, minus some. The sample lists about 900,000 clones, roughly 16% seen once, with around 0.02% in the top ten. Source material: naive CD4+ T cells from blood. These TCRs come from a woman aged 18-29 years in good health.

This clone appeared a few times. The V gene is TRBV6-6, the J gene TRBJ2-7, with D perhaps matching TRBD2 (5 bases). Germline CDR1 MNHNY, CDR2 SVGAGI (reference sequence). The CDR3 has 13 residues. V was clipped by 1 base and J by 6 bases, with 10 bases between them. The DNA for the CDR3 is TGTGCCAGCAGTTACTGTGACTACTGCGAGCAGTACTTC. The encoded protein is CASSYCDYCEQYF.

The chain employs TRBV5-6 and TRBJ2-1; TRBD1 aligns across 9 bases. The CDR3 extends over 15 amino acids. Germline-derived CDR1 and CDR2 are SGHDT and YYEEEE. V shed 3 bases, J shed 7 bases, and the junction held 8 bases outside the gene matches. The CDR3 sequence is CASSSQGAGGNEQFF. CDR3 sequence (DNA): TGTGCCAGCAGCTCACAGGGGGCTGGAGGAAATGAGCAGTTCTTC.

CDR3 DNA: TGTGCCACCAGCAAATCGGGACTAGCGCCCTACAATGAGCAGTTCTTC. Translating gives CATSKSGLAPYNEQFF. This chain connects TRBV15 to TRBJ2-1; 10 bases line up with TRBD2. Germline CDR1 reads LNHNV; CDR2 reads YYDKDF (reference sequence). V shed 4 bases, J shed 2 bases, and the junction held 5 bases outside the gene matches. This CDR3 is 16 amino acids long. The whole variable domain, remainder taken from reference TRBV15 and TRBJ2-1, is DAMVIQNPRYQVTQFGKPVTLSCSQTLNHNVMYWYQQKSSQAPKLLFHYYDKDFNNEADTPDNFQSRRPNTSFCFLDIRSPGLGDTAMYLCATSKSGLAPYNEQFFGPGTRLTVL.

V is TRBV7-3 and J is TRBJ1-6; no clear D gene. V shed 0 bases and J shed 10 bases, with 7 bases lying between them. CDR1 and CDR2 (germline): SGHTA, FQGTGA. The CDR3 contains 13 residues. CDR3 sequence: CASSLTPGSPLHF. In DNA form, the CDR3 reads TGTGCCAGCAGCTTAACTCCGGGGTCACCCCTCCACTTT.

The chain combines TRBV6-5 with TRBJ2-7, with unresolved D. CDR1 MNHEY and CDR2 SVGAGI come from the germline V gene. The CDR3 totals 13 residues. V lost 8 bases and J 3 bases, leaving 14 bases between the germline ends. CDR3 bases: TGTGCCAGCTCGGCCCAGATTTTCTACGAGCAGTACTTC. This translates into CASSAQIFYEQYF.

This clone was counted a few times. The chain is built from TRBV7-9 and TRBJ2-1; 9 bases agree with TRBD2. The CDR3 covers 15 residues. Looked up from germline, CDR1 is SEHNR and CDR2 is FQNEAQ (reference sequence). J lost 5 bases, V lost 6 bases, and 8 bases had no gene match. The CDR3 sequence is CASRTGTSYDNEQFF. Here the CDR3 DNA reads TGTGCCAGCAGGACCGGGACTAGCTATGACAATGAGCAGTTCTTC.

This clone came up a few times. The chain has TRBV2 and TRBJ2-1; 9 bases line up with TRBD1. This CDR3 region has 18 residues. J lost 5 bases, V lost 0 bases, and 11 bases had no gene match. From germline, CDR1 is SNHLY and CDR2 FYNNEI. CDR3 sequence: CASSEAPPGQGPNNEQFF. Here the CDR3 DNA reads TGTGCCAGCAGTGAAGCCCCTCCGGGACAGGGACCGAACAATGAGCAGTTCTTC.

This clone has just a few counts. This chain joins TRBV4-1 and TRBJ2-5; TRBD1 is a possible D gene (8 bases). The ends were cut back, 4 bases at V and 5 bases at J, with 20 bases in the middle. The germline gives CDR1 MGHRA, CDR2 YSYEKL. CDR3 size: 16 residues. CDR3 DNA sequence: TGCGCCAGCAGCCCGCAACAGGGGGGGGCGGCTGAGACCCAGTACTTC. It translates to CASSPQQGGAAETQYF.

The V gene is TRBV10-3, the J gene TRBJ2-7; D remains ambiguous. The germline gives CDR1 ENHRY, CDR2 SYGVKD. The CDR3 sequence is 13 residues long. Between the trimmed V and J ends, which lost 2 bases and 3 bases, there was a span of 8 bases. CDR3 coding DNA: TGTGCCATCAGTGAGGATAACATCTACGAGCAGTACTTC. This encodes CAISEDNIYEQYF.

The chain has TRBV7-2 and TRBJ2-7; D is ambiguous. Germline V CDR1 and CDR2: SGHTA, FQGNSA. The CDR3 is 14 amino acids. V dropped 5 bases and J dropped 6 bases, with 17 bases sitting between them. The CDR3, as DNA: TGTGCCAGCAGCAAGCACCCCCTCCCTTCCGAGCAGTACTTC. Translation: CASSKHPLPSEQYF.

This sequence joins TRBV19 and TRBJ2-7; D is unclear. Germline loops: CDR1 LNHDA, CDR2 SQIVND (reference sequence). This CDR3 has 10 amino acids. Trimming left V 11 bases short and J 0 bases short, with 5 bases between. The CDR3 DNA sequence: TGTGCCGTCTACTCCTACGAGCAGTACTTC. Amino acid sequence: CAVYSYEQYF.

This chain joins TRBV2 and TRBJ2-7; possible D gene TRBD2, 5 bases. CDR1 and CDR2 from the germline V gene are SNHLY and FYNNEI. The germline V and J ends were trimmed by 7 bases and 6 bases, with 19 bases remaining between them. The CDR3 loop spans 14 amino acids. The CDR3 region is CASIARAGRTEQYF. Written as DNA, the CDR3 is TGTGCCAGCATAGCGAGGGCAGGTCGCACCGAGCAGTACTTC.

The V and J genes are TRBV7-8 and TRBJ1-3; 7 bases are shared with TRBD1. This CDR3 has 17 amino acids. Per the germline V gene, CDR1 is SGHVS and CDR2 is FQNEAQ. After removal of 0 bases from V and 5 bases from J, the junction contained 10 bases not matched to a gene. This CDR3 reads CASSLATRGRVRNTIYF. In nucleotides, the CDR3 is TGTGCCAGCAGCTTAGCGACGAGGGGGCGCGTCCGAAACACCATATATTTT.

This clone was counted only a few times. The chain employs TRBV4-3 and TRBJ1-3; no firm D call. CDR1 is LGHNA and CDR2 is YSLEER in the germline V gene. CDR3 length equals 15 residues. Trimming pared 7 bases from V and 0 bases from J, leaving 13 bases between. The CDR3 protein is CASTKDEASGNTIYF. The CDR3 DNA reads TGCGCCAGCACAAAAGACGAAGCCTCTGGAAACACCATATATTTT.

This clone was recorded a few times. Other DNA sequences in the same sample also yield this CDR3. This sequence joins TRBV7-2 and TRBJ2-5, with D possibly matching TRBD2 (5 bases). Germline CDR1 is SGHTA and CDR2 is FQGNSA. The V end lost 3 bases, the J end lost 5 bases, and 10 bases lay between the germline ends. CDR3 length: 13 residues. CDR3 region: CASSFAGGETQYF. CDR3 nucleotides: TGTGCCAGCAGCTTCGCGGGTGGGGAGACCCAGTACTTC.

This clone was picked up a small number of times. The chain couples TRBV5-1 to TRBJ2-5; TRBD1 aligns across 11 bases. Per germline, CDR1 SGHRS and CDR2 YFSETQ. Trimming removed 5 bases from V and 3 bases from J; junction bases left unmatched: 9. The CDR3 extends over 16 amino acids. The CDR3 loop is CASSLSGTGGKETQYF. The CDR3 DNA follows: TGCGCCAGCAGTTTGTCCGGGACAGGGGGTAAAGAGACCCAGTACTTC. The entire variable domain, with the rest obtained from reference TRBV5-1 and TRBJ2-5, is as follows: KAGVTQTPRYLIKTRGQQVTLSCSPISGHRSVSWYQQTPGQGLQFLFEYFSETQRNKGNFPGRFSGRQFSNSRSEMNVSTLELGDSALYLCASSLSGTGGKETQYFGPGTRLLVL.

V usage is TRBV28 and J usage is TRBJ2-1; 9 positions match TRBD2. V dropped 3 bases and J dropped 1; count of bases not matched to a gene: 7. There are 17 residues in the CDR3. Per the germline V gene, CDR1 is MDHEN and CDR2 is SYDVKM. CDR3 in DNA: TGTGCCAGCAGTTTTCTTCGTAGCGGGAGATCCTACAATGAGCAGTTCTTC. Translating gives CASSFLRSGRSYNEQFF.

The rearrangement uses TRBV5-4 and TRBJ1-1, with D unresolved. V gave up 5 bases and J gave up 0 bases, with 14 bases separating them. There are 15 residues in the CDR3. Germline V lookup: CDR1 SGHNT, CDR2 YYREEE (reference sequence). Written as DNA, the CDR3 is TGTGCCAGCAGTCTCCCACGATCCATGAACACTGAAGCTTTCTTT. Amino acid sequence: CASSLPRSMNTEAFF. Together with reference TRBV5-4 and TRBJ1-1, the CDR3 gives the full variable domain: ETGVTQSPTHLIKTRGQQVTLRCSSQSGHNTVSWYQQALGQGPQFIFQYYREEENGRGNFPPRFSGLQFPNYSSELNVNALELDDSALYLCASSLPRSMNTEAFFGQGTRLTVV.

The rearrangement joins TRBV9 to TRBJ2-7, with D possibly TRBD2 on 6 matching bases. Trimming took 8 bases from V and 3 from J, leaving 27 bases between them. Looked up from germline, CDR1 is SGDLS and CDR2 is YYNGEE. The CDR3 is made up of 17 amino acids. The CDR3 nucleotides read TGTGCCAGTCGAACTTATGGGGGGTACTGGAACTACTACGAGCAGTACTTC. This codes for CASRTYGGYWNYYEQYF.

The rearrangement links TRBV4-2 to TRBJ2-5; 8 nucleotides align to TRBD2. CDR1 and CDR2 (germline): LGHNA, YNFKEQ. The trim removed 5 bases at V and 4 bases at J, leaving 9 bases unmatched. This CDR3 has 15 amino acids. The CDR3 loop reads CASSSRREGGETQYF. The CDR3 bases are TGTGCCAGCAGCTCCCGCCGGGAGGGTGGAGAGACCCAGTACTTC.

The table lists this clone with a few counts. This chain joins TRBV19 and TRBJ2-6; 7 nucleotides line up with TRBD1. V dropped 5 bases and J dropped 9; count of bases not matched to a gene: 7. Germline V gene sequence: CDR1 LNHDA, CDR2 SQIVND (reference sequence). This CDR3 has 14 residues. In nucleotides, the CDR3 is TGTGCCAGTAGTCCCCTTGACAGGGACAACGTCCTGACTTTC. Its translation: CASSPLDRDNVLTF.

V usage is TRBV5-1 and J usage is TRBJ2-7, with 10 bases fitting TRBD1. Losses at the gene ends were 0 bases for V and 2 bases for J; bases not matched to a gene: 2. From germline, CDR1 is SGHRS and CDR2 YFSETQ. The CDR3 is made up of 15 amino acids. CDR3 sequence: CASSLVTGGAYEQYF. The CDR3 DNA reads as TGCGCCAGCAGCTTGGTGACAGGGGGCGCCTACGAGCAGTACTTC.

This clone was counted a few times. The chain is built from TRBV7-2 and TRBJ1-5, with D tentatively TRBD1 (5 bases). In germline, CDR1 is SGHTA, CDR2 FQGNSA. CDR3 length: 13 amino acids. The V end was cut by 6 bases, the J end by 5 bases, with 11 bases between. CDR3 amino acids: CASSPWGDQPQHF. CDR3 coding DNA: TGTGCCAGCAGTCCATGGGGGGATCAGCCCCAGCATTTT.

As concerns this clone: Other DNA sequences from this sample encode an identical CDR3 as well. The CDR3 loop is CASSLVGGTDTQYF. The CDR3 DNA follows: TGTGCCAGCAGCTTAGTGGGTGGGACAGATACGCAGTATTTT. The chain uses TRBV7-9 and TRBJ2-3; the D is unclear. Germline CDR1 SEHNR, CDR2 FQNEAQ (reference sequence). The CDR3 is made up of 14 amino acids. V was trimmed by 1 base and J by 3 bases, leaving 8 bases between them.

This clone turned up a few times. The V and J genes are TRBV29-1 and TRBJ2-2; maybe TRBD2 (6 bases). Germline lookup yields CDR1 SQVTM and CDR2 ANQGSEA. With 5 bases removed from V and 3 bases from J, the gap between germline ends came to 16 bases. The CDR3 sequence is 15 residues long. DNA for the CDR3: TGCAGCGTTACGGGCCAGGGAGGTGACACCGGGGAGCTGTTTTTT. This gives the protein CSVTGQGGDTGELFF.

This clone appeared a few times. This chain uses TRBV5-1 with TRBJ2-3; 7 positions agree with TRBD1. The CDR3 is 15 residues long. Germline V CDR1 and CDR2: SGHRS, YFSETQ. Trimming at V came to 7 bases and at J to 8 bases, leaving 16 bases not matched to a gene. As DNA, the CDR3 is TGCGCCAGCCGCAACGGGACAGTCAAGATCGTTACGCAGTATTTT. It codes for CASRNGTVKIVTQYF.

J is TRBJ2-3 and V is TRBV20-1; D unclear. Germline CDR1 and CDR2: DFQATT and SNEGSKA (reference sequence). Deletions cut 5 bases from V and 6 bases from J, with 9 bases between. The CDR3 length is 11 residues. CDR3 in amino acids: CSAPEWDTQYF. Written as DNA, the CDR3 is TGCAGTGCTCCAGAGTGGGATACGCAGTATTTT.